This entry features one T cell receptor beta chain sequence. Its specificity is not known. The protocol was immunoSEQ multiplex PCR, while the TCRdb copy is restricted to in-frame clones and leaves out a portion. The sample has more than 50,000 clones, roughly 94% seen once. The sample comes from a study of cytomegalovirus exposure and HLA in healthy donors. The junction had 6 bases not matched to a gene; V was cut back by 0 bases and J by 4 bases. This CDR3 spans 16 amino acids. Germline CDR1 reads SGDLS; CDR2 reads YYNGEE. Findings and limits, study-wide: Reports indicated that the classifier achieved high specificity and sensitivity in diagnosing cytomegalovirus status.

The sequencing input was PBMCs. The receptor was isolated from a man between 18 and 35 years old in good health and CMV-seronegative. This rearrangement joins TRBV9 to TRBJ2-3; 9 nucleotides agree with TRBD2. The CDR3 loop reads CASSVEASGMSDTQYF. CDR3 bases: TGTGCCAGCAGCGTAGAGGCTAGCGGGATGTCAGATACGCAGTATTTT.